This T cell receptor beta chain stems from a study of response to subunit inactivated influenza vaccine. In regard to this clonotype: Its antigen remains unknown.

Study observations and caveats: Authors suggested that a seasonal influenza vaccination recruits few new T cells each time.

This CDR3 is 15 amino acids long. Germline CDR1 and CDR2: SEHNR and FQNEAQ (reference sequence). V lost 5 bases to trimming and J lost 7 bases; unmatched junction nucleotides: 7. Via MiXCR, TCRdb re-called the RT-PCR reads, giving one row per CDR3 protein. Here the sample spans fewer than 250,000 distinct CDR3 sequences, around 15% being singletons. The J gene is TRBJ2-1, the V gene TRBV7-9, with 11 positions matching TRBD2. Specimen: CD8+ T cells sorted from PBMCs, collected 5 days after vaccination. The origin of this receptor is a man aged 45-60 years who received an inactivated influenza vaccine. The CDR3 DNA follows: TGTGCCAGCAGCAAACTAGCGGGGGCCGGAAATGAGCAGTTCTTC. Amino acid sequence: CASSKLAGAGNEQFF.